What follows are 5 T cell receptor beta chains derived from one specimen sequenced in a study of blood T cell repertoires in COVID-19. TCRdb keeps only in-frame clones here, not all; method: immunoSEQ multiplex PCR. The sample lists approximately 150,000 clones, roughly 89% occurring once. The sequenced material came from peripheral blood. The receptors originated from a man in his forties or fifties with active or convalescent COVID-19.

The gene calls are TRBV10-3 and TRBJ2-1; 10 bases fit TRBD2. This CDR3 contains 14 residues. Looked up from germline, CDR1 is ENHRY and CDR2 is SYGVKD. V shed 10 bases and J 3 bases; nucleotides not matched to a gene: 6. As DNA, the CDR3 is TGTGCCACCAGGATAGCGGGAGGCTACAATGAGCAGTTCTTC. Translated: CATRIAGGYNEQFF.

J is TRBJ2-1 and V is TRBV5-1; possibly TRBD2 for D (5 bases). The V gene lost 4 bases and the J gene lost 0 bases, with 11 bases spanning the gap. The germline gives CDR1 SGHRS, CDR2 YFSETQ. The CDR3 covers 15 residues. CDR3 sequence (DNA): TGCGCCAGCAGCAGCAGCGGAAGCTCCTACAATGAGCAGTTCTTC. Its protein is CASSSSGSSYNEQFF.

This clone was seen a single time. The rearrangement links TRBV4-1 to TRBJ2-7, with TRBD2 matching 12 bases. V lost 2 bases and J lost 2; bases outside the gene matches: 13. The CDR3 sequence is 19 residues long. CDR1 and CDR2 from the germline V gene are MGHRA and YSYEKL. The CDR3 DNA sequence: TGCGCCAGCAGCCAATACTCCCCTAGCGGGGGGGACCGACCCTACGAGCAGTACTTC. This sequence encodes CASSQYSPSGGDRPYEQYF.

The V call is TRBV6-1, the J call TRBJ1-1, with no clear D. V gave up 0 bases and J gave up 0 bases, with 11 bases separating them. CDR1 is MNHNS and CDR2 is SASEGT in the germline V gene. The length of the CDR3 is 16 residues. CDR3 sequence reads: CASSEAGGLLNTEAFF. DNA of the CDR3: TGTGCCAGCAGTGAAGCGGGCGGACTGTTGAACACTGAAGCTTTCTTT.

V gene TRBV6-5 combines with J gene TRBJ2-6; D not certain. Germline-derived CDR1 and CDR2 are MNHEY and SVGAGI. CDR3 length equals 15 residues. V lost 6 bases to trimming and J lost 0 bases, with 9 bases between them. CDR3 nucleotides: TGTGCCAGCAGGACACCAAGCTCTGGGGCCAACGTCCTGACTTTC. It specifies CASRTPSSGANVLTF.